This TCR beta chain was captured in a study of cytomegalovirus exposure and HLA in healthy donors. The V end lost 4 bases, the J end lost 3 bases, and 8 bases lay between the germline ends. The germline gives CDR1 SGHRS, CDR2 YFSETQ. This CDR3 has 13 amino acids. PCR amplification relied on 60 Vbeta primers (plus 13 Jbeta primers). Generated by immunoSEQ multiplex PCR, the TCRdb table keeps only in-frame clones and is missing some. The data show some 120,000 clones, with approximately 72% seen just once and about 8.3% held by the top ten. To note about this clone: Its antigen is as yet unknown.

Findings and limits, study-wide: Most sequenced TCRs were rare (though some public TCRs occurred in many donors). Confirmation was obtained in vitro that a few CMV-associated chains are specific for CMV antigens. CMV serostatus alone was available as immune exposure information. Prior analysis indicated that the majority of TCR beta V segments exhibited productivity approximately 87% or approximately 30% of the time.

The origin of this receptor is a woman aged 50 to 60 in good health and CMV-seropositive. The sample consisted of PBMCs. The gene calls are TRBV5-1 and TRBJ1-5; TRBD1 is a possible D gene (5 bases). DNA for the CDR3: TGCGCCAGCAGCAAGGACAACAATCAGCCCCAGCATTTT. Its protein product is CASSKDNNQPQHF. Using reference TRBV5-1 and TRBJ1-5 for the parts outside the CDR3, the full variable domain is KAGVTQTPRYLIKTRGQQVTLSCSPISGHRSVSWYQQTPGQGLQFLFEYFSETQRNKGNFPGRFSGRQFSNSRSEMNVSTLELGDSALYLCASSKDNNQPQHFGDGTRLSIL.